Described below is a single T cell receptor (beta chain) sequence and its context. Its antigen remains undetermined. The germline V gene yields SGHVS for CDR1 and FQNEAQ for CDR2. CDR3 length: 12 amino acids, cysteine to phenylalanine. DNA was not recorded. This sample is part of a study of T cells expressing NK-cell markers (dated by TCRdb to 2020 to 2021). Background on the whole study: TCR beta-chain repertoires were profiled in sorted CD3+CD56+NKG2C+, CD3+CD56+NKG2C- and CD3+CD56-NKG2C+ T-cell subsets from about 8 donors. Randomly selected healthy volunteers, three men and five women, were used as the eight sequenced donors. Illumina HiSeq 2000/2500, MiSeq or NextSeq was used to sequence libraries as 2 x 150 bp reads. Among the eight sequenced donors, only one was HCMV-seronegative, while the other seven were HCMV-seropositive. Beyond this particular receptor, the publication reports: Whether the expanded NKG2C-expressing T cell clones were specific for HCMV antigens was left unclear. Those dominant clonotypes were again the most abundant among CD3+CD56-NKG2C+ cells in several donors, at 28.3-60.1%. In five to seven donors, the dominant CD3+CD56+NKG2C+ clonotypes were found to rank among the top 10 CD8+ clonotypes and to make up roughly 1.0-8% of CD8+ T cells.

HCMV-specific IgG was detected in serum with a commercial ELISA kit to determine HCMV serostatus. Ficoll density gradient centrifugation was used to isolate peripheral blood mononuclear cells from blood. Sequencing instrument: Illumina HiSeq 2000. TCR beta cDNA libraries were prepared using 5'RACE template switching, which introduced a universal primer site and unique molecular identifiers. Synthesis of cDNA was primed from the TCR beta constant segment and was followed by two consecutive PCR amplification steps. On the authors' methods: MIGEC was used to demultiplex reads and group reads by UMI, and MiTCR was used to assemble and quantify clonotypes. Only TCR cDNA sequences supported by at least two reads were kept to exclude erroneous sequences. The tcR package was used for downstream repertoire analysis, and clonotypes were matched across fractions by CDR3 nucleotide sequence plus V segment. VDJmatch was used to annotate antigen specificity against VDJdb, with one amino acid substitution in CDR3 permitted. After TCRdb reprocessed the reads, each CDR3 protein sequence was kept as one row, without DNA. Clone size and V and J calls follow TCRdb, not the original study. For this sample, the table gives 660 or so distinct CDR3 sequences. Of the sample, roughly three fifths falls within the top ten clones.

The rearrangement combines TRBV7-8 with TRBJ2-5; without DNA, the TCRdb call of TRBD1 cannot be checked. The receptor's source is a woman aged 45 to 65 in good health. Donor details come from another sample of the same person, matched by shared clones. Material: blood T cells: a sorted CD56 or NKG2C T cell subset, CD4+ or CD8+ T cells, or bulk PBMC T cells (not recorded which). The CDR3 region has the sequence CASSDREETQYF.